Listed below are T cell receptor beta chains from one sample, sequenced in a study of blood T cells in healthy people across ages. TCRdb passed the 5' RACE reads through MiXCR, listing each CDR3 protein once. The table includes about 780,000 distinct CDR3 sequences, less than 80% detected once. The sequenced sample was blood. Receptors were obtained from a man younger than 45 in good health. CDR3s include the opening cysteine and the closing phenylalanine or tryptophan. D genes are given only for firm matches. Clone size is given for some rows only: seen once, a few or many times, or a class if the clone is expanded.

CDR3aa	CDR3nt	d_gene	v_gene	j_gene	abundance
CASSVDRQGGVEYF	TGTGCCAGCAGCGTAGATCGGCAGGGTGGGGTGGAGTACTTC	-	TRBV9	TRBJ2-7	-
CASSLRGLRTDTQYF	TGTGCCAGCAGCTTGAGGGGACTCCGCACAGATACGCAGTATTTT	-	TRBV5-6	TRBJ2-3	few
CSVANRVTEAFF	TGCAGCGTCGCCAACAGGGTGACTGAAGCTTTCTTT	-	TRBV29-1	TRBJ1-1	-
CATSDFYNEQYF	TGTGCCACCAGTGATTTTTACAACGAGCAGTACTTC	-	TRBV24-1	TRBJ2-7	once
CSVERTGAYNEQFF	TGCAGCGTTGAGAGGACAGGGGCCTACAATGAGCAGTTCTTC	TRBD1	TRBV29-1	TRBJ2-1	few
CASSLAPANYGYTF	TGTGCCAGCAGCTTAGCGCCGGCTAACTATGGCTACACCTTC	-	TRBV7-2	TRBJ1-2	-
CASSLRAGIAKNIQYF	TGTGCCAGCAGCTTAAGAGCGGGTATAGCCAAAAACATTCAGTACTTC	-	TRBV7-2	TRBJ2-4	-
CASSVEGGLARNEQFF	TGTGCCAGCAGCGTAGAGGGGGGACTAGCCCGAAATGAGCAGTTCTTC	TRBD2	TRBV9	TRBJ2-1	-
CAISDWDSSDNEQFF	TGTGCCATCAGTGATTGGGACAGTTCTGACAATGAGCAGTTCTTC	TRBD1	TRBV10-3	TRBJ2-1	-
CASAGLAGNEQYF	TGTGCCAGCGCGGGACTAGCGGGAAACGAGCAGTACTTC	TRBD2	TRBV13	TRBJ2-7	-
CASSSPTGNYGYTF	TGTGCCAGCAGCTCACCGACAGGGAACTATGGCTACACCTTC	TRBD1	TRBV7-2	TRBJ1-2	-
CASSFTPGRARRPLHF	TGTGCCAGCAGTTTTACCCCCGGCAGGGCTCGGCGCCCCCTCCACTTT	-	TRBV12-3/TRBV12-4	TRBJ1-6	-
CASSLADSRETQYF	TGTGCCAGCAGCTTAGCCGACAGCAGGGAGACCCAGTACTTC	-	TRBV7-6	TRBJ2-5	once
CASSAKVTGWEQYF	TGTGCCAGCAGCGCGAAGGTGACTGGGTGGGAGCAGTACTTC	-	TRBV9	TRBJ2-5	-
CASSLGAARSSYEQYF	TGTGCCAGCAGCTTAGGGGCGGCGAGGAGCTCCTACGAGCAGTACTTC	-	TRBV7-2	TRBJ2-7	-
CASSQDQEGYTF	TGTGCCAGCAGCCAAGATCAGGAGGGCTACACCTTC	-	TRBV3-1	TRBJ1-2	few
CAWGSLGQYF	TGTGCCTGGGGGTCATTGGGGCAGTACTTC	-	TRBV30	TRBJ2-7	-
CAWTLTEIEQYF	TGTGCCTGGACCCTTACCGAGATCGAGCAGTACTTC	-	TRBV30	TRBJ2-7	-
CASNTEGGMETQYF	TGTGCCAGCAATACTGAGGGAGGGATGGAGACCCAGTACTTC	TRBD2	TRBV28	TRBJ2-5	-
CSARPSGTDTQYF	TGCAGTGCCCGCCCGAGTGGCACAGATACGCAGTATTTT	-	TRBV20-1	TRBJ2-3	-
CASVGGTGELFF	TGTGCCAGCGTGGGAGGCACCGGGGAGCTGTTTTTT	-	TRBV7-9	TRBJ2-2	-
CASARLAGVQETQYF	TGTGCCAGCGCTCGACTAGCGGGGGTCCAAGAGACCCAGTACTTC	TRBD2	TRBV2	TRBJ2-5	-
CASSTRRALAKNIQYF	TGTGCCAGCAGTACCCGAAGAGCCTTAGCCAAAAACATTCAGTACTTC	-	TRBV6-5	TRBJ2-4	-
CASSIDRVHEQFF	TGTGCCAGCAGCATAGACAGGGTCCATGAGCAGTTCTTC	TRBD1	TRBV7-6	TRBJ2-1	-
CASRTGTESEQYF	TGTGCCAGCAGAACCGGGACAGAAAGCGAGCAGTACTTC	TRBD1	TRBV6-6	TRBJ2-7	-
CASTNSGFRTDTQYF	TGTGCCAGCACTAATAGCGGCTTCCGGACAGATACGCAGTATTTT	-	TRBV9	TRBJ2-3	-
CASSLVSGTGVYGYTF	TGTGCCAGCAGCTTGGTATCCGGGACAGGGGTCTATGGCTACACCTTC	TRBD1	TRBV5-6	TRBJ1-2	-
CASTLGQGLFF	TGTGCCAGCACCCTCGGGCAGGGACTGTTTTTT	-	TRBV6-2/TRBV6-3	TRBJ1-4	-
CASRDSGTYGYTF	TGTGCCAGCAGGGACAGTGGGACCTATGGCTACACCTTC	-	TRBV28	TRBJ1-2	once
CASSVGSGTGLTSYEQYF	TGTGCCAGCAGCGTAGGATCCGGGACAGGGCTTACCTCCTACGAGCAGTACTTC	TRBD1	TRBV9	TRBJ2-7	-
CSAGRLAGENIQYF	TGCAGTGCTGGCCGACTAGCGGGGGAAAACATTCAGTACTTC	TRBD2	TRBV20-1	TRBJ2-4	-
CSVEAAGGHISYEQYF	TGCAGCGTTGAAGCAGCGGGGGGCCATATCTCCTACGAGCAGTACTTC	TRBD2	TRBV29-1	TRBJ2-7	few
CASSHYQRLADTQYF	TGTGCCAGCAGTCACTACCAACGTCTAGCAGATACGCAGTATTTT	-	TRBV5-5	TRBJ2-3	-
CASSASGGASEFF	TGTGCCAGCAGCGCTAGCGGGGGGGCCTCGGAGTTCTTC	TRBD2	TRBV11-3	TRBJ2-1	few
CSVGASGVNTGELFF	TGCAGCGTTGGGGCTAGCGGGGTGAACACCGGGGAGCTGTTTTTT	TRBD2	TRBV29-1	TRBJ2-2	-
CASSDTSGRTDTQYF	TGTGCCAGCAGTGATACTAGCGGGCGGACAGATACGCAGTATTTT	TRBD2	TRBV7-3	TRBJ2-3	once
CSGSWGQVNTEAFF	TGCAGCGGCTCATGGGGACAGGTGAACACTGAAGCTTTCTTT	TRBD1	TRBV29-1	TRBJ1-1	-
CSVPNSGTDTQYF	TGCAGTGTTCCGAATAGCGGAACAGATACGCAGTATTTT	-	TRBV20-1	TRBJ2-3	-
CSARSGQGARGEQFF	TGCAGTGCTAGATCCGGACAGGGGGCGCGGGGTGAGCAGTTCTTC	TRBD1	TRBV20-1	TRBJ2-1	many
CASSPSRRADSPLHF	TGTGCCAGCAGCCCAAGCAGGAGGGCGGATTCACCCCTCCACTTT	-	TRBV7-2	TRBJ1-6	-
CAIQRETSVGEQYF	TGTGCCATCCAGAGGGAAACATCGGTGGGGGAGCAGTACTTC	-	TRBV10-3	TRBJ2-7	-
CASSFREGLGTQYF	TGTGCCAGCAGTTTTCGGGAGGGGTTGGGGACCCAGTACTTC	TRBD2	TRBV12-3/TRBV12-4	TRBJ2-5	-
CSVEYESNQPQHF	TGCAGCGTTGAATACGAGAGCAATCAGCCCCAGCATTTT	-	TRBV29-1	TRBJ1-5	-
CASSPIPDPADTQYF	TGTGCCAGCAGCCCTATTCCGGACCCGGCAGATACGCAGTATTTT	-	TRBV7-2	TRBJ2-3	many
CSAGEGGGDTQYF	TGCAGTGCTGGGGAGGGTGGGGGAGATACGCAGTATTTT	TRBD2	TRBV20-1	TRBJ2-3	once
CSVEATGRSSYNEQFF	TGCAGCGTTGAAGCTACGGGGCGGAGCTCCTACAATGAGCAGTTCTTC	-	TRBV29-1	TRBJ2-1	few
CASSSTGLHNEQFF	TGCGCCAGCAGCTCGACAGGGTTACACAATGAGCAGTTCTTC	TRBD1	TRBV5-1	TRBJ2-1	few
CASSDARTAANYGYTF	TGTGCCAGCAGTGACGCCCGGACAGCAGCTAACTATGGCTACACCTTC	-	TRBV25-1	TRBJ1-2	-
CASSLLGSSYNEQFF	TGTGCCAGCAGCTTACTGGGGAGCTCCTACAATGAGCAGTTCTTC	-	TRBV7-2	TRBJ2-1	many
CASSQVRAEETRYF	TGTGCCAGCAGCCAAGTTAGAGCCGAAGAGACCCGGTACTTC	-	TRBV14	TRBJ2-5	once
CSAETGCEEKSYNEQFF	TGCAGCGCGGAGACAGGGTGCGAAGAAAAGTCCTACAATGAGCAGTTCTTC	TRBD1	TRBV29-1	TRBJ2-1	-